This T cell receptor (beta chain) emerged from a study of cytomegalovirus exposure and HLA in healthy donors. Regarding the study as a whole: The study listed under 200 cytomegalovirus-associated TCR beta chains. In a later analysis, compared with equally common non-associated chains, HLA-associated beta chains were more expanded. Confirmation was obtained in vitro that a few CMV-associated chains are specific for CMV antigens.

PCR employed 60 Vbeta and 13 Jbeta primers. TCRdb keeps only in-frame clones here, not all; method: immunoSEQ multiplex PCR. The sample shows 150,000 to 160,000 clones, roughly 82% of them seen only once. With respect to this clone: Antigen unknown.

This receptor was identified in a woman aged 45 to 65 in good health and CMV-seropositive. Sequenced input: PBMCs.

CDR3 sequence reads: CASSLAGIAGGHEQFF. CDR3 sequence (DNA): TGTGCCAGCAGCTTGGCCGGAATAGCGGGGGGGCATGAGCAGTTCTTC. The chain is built from TRBV5-4 and TRBJ2-1, with 11 bases fitting TRBD2. Germline loops: CDR1 SGHNT, CDR2 YYREEE (reference sequence). The CDR3 length is 16 residues. J gave up 8 bases and V 0 bases, and 7 bases lay outside the gene matches.